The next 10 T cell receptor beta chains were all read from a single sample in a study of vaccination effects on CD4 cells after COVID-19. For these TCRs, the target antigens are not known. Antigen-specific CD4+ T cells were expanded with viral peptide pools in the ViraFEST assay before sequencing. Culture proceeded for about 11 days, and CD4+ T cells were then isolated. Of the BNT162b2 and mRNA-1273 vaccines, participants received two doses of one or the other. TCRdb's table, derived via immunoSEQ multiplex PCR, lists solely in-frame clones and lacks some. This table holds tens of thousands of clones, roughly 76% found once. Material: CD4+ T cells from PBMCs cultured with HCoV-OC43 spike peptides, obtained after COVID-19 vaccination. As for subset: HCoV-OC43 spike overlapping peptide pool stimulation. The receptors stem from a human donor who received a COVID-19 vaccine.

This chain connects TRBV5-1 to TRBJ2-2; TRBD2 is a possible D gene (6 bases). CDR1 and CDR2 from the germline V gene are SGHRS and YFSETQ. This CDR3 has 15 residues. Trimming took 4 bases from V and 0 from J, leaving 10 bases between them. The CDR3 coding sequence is TGCGCCAGCAGCGGGACTGCTACGAACACCGGGGAGCTGTTTTTT. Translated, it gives CASSGTATNTGELFF.

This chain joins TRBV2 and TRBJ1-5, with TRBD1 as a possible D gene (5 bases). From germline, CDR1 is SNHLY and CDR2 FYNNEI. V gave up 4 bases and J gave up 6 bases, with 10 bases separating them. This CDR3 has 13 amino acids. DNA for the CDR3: TGTGCCAGCAGTGGACAGAGGAGTCAGCCCCAGCATTTT. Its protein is CASSGQRSQPQHF.

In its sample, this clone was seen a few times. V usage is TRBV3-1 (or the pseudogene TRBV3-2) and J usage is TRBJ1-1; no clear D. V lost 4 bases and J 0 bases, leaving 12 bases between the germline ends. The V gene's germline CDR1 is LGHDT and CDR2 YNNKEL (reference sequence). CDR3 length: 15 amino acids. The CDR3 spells CASSPVLTVNTEAFF. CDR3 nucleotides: TGTGCCAGCAGCCCCGTTCTGACGGTGAACACTGAAGCTTTCTTT.

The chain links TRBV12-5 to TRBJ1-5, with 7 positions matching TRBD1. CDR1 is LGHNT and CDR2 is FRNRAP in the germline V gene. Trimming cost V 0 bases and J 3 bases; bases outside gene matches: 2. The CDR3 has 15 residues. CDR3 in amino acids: CASGLVGTVNQPQHF. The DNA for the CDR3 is TGTGCTAGTGGTTTGGTAGGGACAGTCAATCAGCCCCAGCATTTT.

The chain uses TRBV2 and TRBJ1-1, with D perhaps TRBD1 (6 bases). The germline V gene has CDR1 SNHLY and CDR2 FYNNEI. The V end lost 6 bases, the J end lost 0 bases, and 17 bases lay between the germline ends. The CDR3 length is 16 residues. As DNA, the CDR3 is TGTGCCAGCAGCCATCCTCCGGGACAATTGAACACTGAAGCTTTCTTT. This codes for CASSHPPGQLNTEAFF.

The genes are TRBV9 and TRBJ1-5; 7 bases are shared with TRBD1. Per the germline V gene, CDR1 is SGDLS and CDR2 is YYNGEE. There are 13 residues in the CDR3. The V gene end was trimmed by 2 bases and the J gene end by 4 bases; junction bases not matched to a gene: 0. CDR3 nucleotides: TGTGCCAGCAGCGTGACAGGGAATCAGCCCCAGCATTTT. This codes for CASSVTGNQPQHF.

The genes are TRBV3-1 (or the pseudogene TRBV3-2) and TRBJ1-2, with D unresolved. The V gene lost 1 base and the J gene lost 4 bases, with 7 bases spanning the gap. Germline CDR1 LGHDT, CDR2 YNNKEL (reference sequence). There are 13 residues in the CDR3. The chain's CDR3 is CASSQGQSYGYTF. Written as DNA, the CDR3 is TGTGCCAGCAGCCAAGGTCAGAGCTATGGCTACACCTTC.

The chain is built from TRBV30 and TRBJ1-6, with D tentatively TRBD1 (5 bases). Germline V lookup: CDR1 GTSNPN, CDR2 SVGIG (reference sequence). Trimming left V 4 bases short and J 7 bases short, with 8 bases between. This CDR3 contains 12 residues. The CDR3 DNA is TGTGCCTGGATTCAGGGAAATTCACCCCTCCACTTT. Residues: CAWIQGNSPLHF. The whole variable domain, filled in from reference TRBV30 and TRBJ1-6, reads SQTIHQWPATLVQPVGSPLSLECTVEGTSNPNLYWYRQAAGRGLQLLFYSVGIGQISSEVPQNLSASRPQDRQFILSSKKLLLSDSGFYLCAWIQGNSPLHFGNGTRLTVT.

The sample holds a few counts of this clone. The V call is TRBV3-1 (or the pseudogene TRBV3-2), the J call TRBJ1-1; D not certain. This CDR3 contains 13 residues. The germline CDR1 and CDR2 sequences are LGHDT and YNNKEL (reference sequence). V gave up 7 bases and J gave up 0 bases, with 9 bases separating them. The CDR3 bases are TGTGCCAGCACCCCGACGGTGAACACTGAAGCTTTCTTT. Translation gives CASTPTVNTEAFF.

The CDR3 DNA reads TGTGCCAGCAGCCGACCGACAGGGACTGGAAACACCATATATTTT. Protein sequence: CASSRPTGTGNTIYF. The gene calls are TRBV6-2 or TRBV6-3 and TRBJ1-3, with 7 positions matching TRBD1. This CDR3 is 15 amino acids long. V shed 6 bases, J shed 2 bases, and the junction held 7 bases outside the gene matches. Germline V lookup: CDR1 MNHEY, CDR2 SVGEGT.